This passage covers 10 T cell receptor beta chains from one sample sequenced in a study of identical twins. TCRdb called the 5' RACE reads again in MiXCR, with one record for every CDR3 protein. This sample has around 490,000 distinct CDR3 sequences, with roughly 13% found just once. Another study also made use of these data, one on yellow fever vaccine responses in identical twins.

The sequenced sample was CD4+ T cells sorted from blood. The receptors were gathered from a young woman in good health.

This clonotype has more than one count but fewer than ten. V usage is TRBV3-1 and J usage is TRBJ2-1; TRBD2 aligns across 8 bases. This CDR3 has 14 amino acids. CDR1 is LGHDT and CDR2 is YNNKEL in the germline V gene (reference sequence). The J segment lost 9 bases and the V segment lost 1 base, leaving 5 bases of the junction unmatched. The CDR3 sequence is CASSQAGGPSEQFF. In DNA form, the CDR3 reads TGTGCCAGCAGCCAAGCGGGAGGGCCCAGTGAGCAGTTCTTC.

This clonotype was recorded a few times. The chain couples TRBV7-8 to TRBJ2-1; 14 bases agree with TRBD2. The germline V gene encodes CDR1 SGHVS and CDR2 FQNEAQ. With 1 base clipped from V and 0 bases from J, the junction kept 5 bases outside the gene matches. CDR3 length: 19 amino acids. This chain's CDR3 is CASSLGLAGGVSSYNEQFF. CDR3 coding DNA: TGTGCCAGCAGCTTAGGACTAGCGGGGGGGGTTAGCTCCTACAATGAGCAGTTCTTC.

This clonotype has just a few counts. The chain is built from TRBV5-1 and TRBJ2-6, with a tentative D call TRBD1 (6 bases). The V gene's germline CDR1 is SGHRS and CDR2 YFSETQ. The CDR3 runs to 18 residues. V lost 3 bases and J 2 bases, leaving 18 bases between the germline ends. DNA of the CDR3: TGCGCCAGCAGCTCCTTAGGGGCAGGGGCTGCTGGGGCCAACGTCCTGACTTTC. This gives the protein CASSSLGAGAAGANVLTF.

CDR3 region: CASRPLGWETQYF. The CDR3 nucleotides read TGTGCCAGCAGGCCGCTGGGGTGGGAGACCCAGTACTTC. The chain links TRBV6-5 to TRBJ2-5; no definite D call. The CDR3 runs 13 residues. The germline CDR1 and CDR2 sequences are MNHEY and SVGAGI. Trimming cost V 6 bases and J 5 bases, with 13 bases left between them.

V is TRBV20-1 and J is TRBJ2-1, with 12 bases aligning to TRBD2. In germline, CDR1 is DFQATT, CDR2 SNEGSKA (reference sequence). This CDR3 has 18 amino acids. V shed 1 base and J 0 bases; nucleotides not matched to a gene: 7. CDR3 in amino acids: CSARALAGGESSYNEQFF. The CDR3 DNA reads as TGCAGTGCTAGAGCGCTAGCGGGGGGGGAAAGCTCCTACAATGAGCAGTTCTTC.

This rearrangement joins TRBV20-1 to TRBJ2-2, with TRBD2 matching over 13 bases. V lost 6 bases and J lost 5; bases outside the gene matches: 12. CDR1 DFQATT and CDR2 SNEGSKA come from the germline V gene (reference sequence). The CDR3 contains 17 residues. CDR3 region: CSAIGTSGNPGTGELFF. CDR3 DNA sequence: TGCAGTGCAATCGGGACTAGCGGGAATCCTGGGACCGGGGAGCTGTTTTTT.

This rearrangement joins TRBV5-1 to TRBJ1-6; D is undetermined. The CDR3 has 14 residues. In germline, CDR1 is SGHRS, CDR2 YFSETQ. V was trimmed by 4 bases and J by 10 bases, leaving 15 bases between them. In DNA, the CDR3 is TGCGCCAGCAGCGAAGGGAGGGCAGTCTCACCCCTCCACTTT. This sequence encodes CASSEGRAVSPLHF.

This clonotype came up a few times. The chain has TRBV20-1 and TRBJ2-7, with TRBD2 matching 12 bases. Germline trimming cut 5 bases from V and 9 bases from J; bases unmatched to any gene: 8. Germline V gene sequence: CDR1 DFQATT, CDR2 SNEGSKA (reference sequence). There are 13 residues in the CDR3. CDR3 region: CSAGLAGHTGQYF. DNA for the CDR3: TGCAGTGCTGGACTAGCGGGGCATACCGGGCAGTACTTC.

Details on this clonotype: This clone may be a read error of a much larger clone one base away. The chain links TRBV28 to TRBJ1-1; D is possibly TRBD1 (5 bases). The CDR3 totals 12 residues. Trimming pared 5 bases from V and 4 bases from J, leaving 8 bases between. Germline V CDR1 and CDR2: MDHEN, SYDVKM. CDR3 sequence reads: CASSRQTTEAFF. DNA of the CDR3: TGTGCCAGCAGTAGACAGACCACTGAAGCTTTCTTT.

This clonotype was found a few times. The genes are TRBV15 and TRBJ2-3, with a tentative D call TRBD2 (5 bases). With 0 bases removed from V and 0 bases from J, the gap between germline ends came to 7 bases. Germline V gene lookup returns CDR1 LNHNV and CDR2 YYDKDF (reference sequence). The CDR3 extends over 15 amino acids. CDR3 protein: CATSREAASTDTQYF. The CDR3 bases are TGTGCCACCAGCAGAGAAGCGGCTAGCACAGATACGCAGTATTTT.